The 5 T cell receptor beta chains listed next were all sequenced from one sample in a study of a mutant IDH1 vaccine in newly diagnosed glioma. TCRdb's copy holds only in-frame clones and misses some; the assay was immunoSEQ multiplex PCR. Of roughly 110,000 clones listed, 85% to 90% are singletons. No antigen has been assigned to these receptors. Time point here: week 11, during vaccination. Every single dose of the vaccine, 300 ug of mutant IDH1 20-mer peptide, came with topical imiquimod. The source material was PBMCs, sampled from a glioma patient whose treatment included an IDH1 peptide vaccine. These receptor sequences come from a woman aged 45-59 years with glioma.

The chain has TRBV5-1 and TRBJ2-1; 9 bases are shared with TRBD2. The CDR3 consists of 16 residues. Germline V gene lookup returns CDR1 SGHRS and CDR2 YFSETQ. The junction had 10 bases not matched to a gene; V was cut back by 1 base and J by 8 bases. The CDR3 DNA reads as TGCGCCAGCAGCTTGACCGTCATAGCGGGGGTTTATGAGCAGTTCTTC. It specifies CASSLTVIAGVYEQFF. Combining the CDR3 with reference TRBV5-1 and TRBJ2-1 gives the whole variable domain KAGVTQTPRYLIKTRGQQVTLSCSPISGHRSVSWYQQTPGQGLQFLFEYFSETQRNKGNFPGRFSGRQFSNSRSEMNVSTLELGDSALYLCASSLTVIAGVYEQFFGPGTRLTVL.

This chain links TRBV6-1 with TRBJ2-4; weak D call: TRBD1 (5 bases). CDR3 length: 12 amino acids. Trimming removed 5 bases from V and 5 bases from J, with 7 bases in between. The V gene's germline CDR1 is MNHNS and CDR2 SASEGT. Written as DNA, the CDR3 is TGTGCCAGCAGTACAGGAGAAAACATTCAGTACTTC. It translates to CASSTGENIQYF.

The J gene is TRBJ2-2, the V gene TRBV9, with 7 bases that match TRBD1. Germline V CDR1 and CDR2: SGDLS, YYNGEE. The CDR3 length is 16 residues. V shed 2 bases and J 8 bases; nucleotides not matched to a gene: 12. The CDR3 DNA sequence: TGTGCCAGCAGCGTTTCGACAGGGAGCGCAGGAGGGGAGCTGTTTTTT. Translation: CASSVSTGSAGGELFF. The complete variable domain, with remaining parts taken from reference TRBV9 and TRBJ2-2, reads DSGVTQTPKHLITATGQRVTLRCSPRSGDLSVYWYQQSLDQGLQFLIQYYNGEERAKGNILERFSAQQFPDLHSELNLSSLELGDSALYFCASSVSTGSAGGELFFGEGSRLTVL.

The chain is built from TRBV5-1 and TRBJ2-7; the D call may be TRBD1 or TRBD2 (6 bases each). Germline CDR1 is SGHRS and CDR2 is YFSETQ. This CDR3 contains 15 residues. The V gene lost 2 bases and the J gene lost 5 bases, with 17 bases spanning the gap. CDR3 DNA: TGCGCCAGCAGCTTTAGTGGTCGGGGGCACGACGAGCAGTACTTC. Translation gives CASSFSGRGHDEQYF.

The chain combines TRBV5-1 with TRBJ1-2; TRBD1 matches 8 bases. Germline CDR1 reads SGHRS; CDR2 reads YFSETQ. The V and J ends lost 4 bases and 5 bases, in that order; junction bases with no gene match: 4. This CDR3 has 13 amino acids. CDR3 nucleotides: TGCGCCAGCAGCCAGGGACAGGCGTATGGCTACACCTTC. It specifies CASSQGQAYGYTF. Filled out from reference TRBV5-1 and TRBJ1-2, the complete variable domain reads KAGVTQTPRYLIKTRGQQVTLSCSPISGHRSVSWYQQTPGQGLQFLFEYFSETQRNKGNFPGRFSGRQFSNSRSEMNVSTLELGDSALYLCASSQGQAYGYTFGSGTRLTVV.